The entry below gives a single TCR beta chain sequence along with its context. Its antigen is currently unknown. This record comes from a study of cytomegalovirus exposure and HLA in healthy donors. This PCR relied on a set of 60 Vbeta primers and 13 Jbeta primers. Only in-frame clones appear in the TCRdb table, and some are missing; sequencing was by immunoSEQ multiplex PCR. Of approximately 220,000 clones in the sample, around three quarters are singletons; the top ten hold roughly 15%. Germline assignment: CDR1 LNHDA and CDR2 SQIVND (reference sequence). The CDR3 is 15 residues long. V gave up 5 bases and J gave up 4 bases, with 17 bases separating them. The study, taken as a whole, reports: Several of the most significant clusters appeared linked to common viral pathogens, based on a later analysis. Sequencing had likely introduced a cluster of highly shared sequence variants as an artifact. Later analysis identified a missense DCLRE1C variant that was linked to TCR beta V- and J-gene trimming.

The chain combines TRBV19 with TRBJ1-2, with D possibly being TRBD1 (5 bases). Sequencing was carried out using PBMCs. This TCR derives from a middle-aged man in good health and CMV-seronegative. The CDR3 reads CASSPPGKMGYGYTF. The CDR3 nucleotides read TGTGCCAGTAGTCCCCCAGGGAAGATGGGCTATGGCTACACCTTC.